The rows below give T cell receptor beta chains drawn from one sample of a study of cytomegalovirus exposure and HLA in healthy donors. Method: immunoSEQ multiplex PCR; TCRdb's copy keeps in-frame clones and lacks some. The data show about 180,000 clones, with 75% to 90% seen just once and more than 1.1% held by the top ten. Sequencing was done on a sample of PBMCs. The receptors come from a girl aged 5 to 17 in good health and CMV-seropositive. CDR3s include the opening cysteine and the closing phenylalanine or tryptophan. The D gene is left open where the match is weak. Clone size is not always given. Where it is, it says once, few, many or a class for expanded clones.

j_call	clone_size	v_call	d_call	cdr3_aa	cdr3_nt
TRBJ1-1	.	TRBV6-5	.	CASSFRQLMNTEAFF	TGTGCCAGCAGTTTCCGACAGCTGATGAACACTGAAGCTTTCTTT
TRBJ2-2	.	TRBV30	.	CAWGQVTGELFF	TGTGCCTGGGGACAAGTCACCGGGGAGCTGTTTTTT
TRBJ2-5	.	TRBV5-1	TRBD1	CASSPGQGVPHWQETQYF	TGCGCCAGCAGCCCCGGACAGGGTGTGCCCCATTGGCAAGAGACCCAGTACTTC
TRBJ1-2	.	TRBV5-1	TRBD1	CASSLQADRDFGYGYTF	TGCGCCAGCAGCTTGCAGGCCGACAGGGACTTCGGCTATGGCTACACCTTC
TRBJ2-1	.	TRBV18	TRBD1	CASSPASGQSYNEQFF	TGTGCCAGCTCACCCGCATCGGGACAGTCCTACAATGAGCAGTTCTTC
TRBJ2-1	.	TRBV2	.	CASSGDTYNEQFF	TGTGCCAGCAGTGGGGACACTTACAATGAGCAGTTCTTC
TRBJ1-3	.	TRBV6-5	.	CASRPAQGFGNTIYF	TGTGCCAGCAGGCCCGCCCAGGGATTTGGAAACACCATATATTTT
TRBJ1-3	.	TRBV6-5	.	CASTPERHSGNTIYF	TGTGCCAGCACCCCCGAGAGACACTCTGGAAACACCATATATTTT
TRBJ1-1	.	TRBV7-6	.	CASSLPQGMNTEAFF	TGTGCCAGCAGCTTACCTCAGGGGATGAACACTGAAGCTTTCTTT
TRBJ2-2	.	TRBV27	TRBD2	CASSSPGLAGTGELFF	TGTGCCAGCAGTTCTCCGGGACTAGCGGGCACCGGGGAGCTGTTTTTT
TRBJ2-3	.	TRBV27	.	CASSFTSPSTDTQYF	TGTGCCAGCAGTTTTACTAGTCCTAGCACAGATACGCAGTATTTT
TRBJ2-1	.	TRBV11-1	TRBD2	CASSSGLAGMSSYNEQFF	TGTGCCAGCAGCTCAGGACTAGCGGGAATGAGCTCCTACAATGAGCAGTTCTTC
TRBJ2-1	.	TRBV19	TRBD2	CASEQVAGAYNEQFF	TGTGCCAGTGAACAAGTAGCGGGAGCCTACAATGAGCAGTTCTTC
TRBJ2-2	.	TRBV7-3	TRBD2	CASSLTPAGETGELFF	TGTGCCAGCAGCTTAACACCAGCGGGAGAAACCGGGGAGCTGTTTTTT
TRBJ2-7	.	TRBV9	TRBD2	CASSASGRVEQYF	TGTGCCAGCAGCGCTAGCGGGAGGGTCGAGCAGTACTTC
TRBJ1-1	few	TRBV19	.	CASSLLGLGDTEAFF	TGTGCCAGTAGTCTACTTGGTTTAGGGGACACTGAAGCTTTCTTT
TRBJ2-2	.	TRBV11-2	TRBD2	CASSYSGRLYTGELFF	TGTGCCAGCAGCTATAGCGGGAGACTGTACACCGGGGAGCTGTTTTTT
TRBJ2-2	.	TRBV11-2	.	CASSFLGAPAGELFF	TGTGCCAGCAGCTTTCTTGGGGCACCGGCCGGGGAGCTGTTTTTT
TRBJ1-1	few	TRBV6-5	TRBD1	CASSIGTGLNTEAFF	TGTGCCAGCAGTATAGGGACAGGGCTGAACACTGAAGCTTTCTTT
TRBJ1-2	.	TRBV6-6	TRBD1	CASSLRQGTNYGYTF	TGTGCCAGCAGTTTGCGACAGGGAACTAACTATGGCTACACCTTC
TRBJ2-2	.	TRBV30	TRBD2	CACDSGRLAGELFF	TGTGCCTGTGATAGCGGGAGACTAGCCGGGGAGCTGTTTTTT
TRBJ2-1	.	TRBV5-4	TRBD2	CASGTSATYNEQFF	TGTGCCAGCGGGACTAGCGCAACCTACAATGAGCAGTTCTTC
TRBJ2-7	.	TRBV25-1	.	CASITLSPAYEQYF	TGTGCCAGCATCACCCTCTCCCCGGCCTACGAGCAGTACTTC
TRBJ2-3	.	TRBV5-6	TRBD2	CASSRTPGLAGGDTQYF	TGTGCCAGCAGCCGTACACCGGGACTAGCGGGAGGCGATACGCAGTATTTT
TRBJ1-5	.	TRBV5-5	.	CASSLRGNQPQHF	TGTGCCAGCAGCTTGCGGGGGAATCAGCCCCAGCATTTT
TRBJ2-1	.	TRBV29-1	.	CSVAAGTSYNEQFF	TGCAGCGTTGCCGCCGGGACAAGTTACAATGAGCAGTTCTTC
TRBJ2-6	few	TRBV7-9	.	CASSSGSGANVLTF	TGTGCCAGCAGCTCGGGCTCTGGGGCCAACGTCCTGACTTTC
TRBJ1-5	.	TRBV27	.	CASSQTVDQPQHF	TGTGCCAGCAGTCAGACAGTGGATCAGCCCCAGCATTTT
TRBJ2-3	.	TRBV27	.	CASSLSGSTDTQYF	TGTGCCAGCAGTTTGAGCGGAAGCACAGATACGCAGTATTTT
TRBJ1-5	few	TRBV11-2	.	CASSLDGRVGQPQHF	TGTGCCAGCAGCTTAGATGGCAGGGTCGGACAGCCCCAGCATTTT
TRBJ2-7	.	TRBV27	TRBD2	CASSPLNPTSGAYEQYF	TGTGCCAGCAGTCCACTTAATCCGACTAGCGGCGCCTACGAGCAGTACTTC
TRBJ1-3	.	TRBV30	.	CAWIRRGLGNTIYF	TGTGCCTGGATTCGGAGGGGATTGGGAAACACCATATATTTT
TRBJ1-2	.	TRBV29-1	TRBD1	CSVVDRGLFYGYTF	TGCAGCGTTGTGGACAGGGGGCTCTTCTATGGCTACACCTTC
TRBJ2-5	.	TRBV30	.	CAWGGTSTMETQYF	TGTGCCTGGGGTGGTACTAGTACGATGGAGACCCAGTACTTC
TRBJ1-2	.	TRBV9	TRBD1	CASRTGGSVFGYTF	TGTGCCAGCAGGACAGGGGGCAGTGTGTTTGGCTACACCTTC
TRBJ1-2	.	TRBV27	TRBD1	CASSFLGQGAYGYTF	TGTGCCAGCAGTTTTCTAGGGCAGGGGGCCTATGGCTACACCTTC
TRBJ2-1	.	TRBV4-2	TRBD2	CASSQAGTILFPNEQFF	TGTGCCAGCAGCCAGGCCGGGACTATCCTCTTTCCAAATGAGCAGTTCTTC
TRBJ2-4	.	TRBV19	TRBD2	CASSSGAGGPGIQYF	TGTGCCAGTAGTAGTGGGGCGGGAGGGCCGGGCATTCAGTACTTC
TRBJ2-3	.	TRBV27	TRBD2	CATQTVLGREPTDTQYF	TGTGCCACCCAGACGGTTCTCGGGCGGGAGCCCACAGATACGCAGTATTTT
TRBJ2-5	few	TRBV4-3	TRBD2	CASSVTSGGGETQYF	TGCGCCAGCAGCGTCACTAGCGGAGGTGGGGAGACCCAGTACTTC
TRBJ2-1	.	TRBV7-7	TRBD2	CASSPQTSYEQFF	TGTGCTAGCAGTCCCCAGACTAGCTATGAGCAGTTCTTC
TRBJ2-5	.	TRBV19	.	CASSIEYDRSRKYF	TGTGCCAGTAGTATAGAGTACGACAGGTCGAGGAAGTACTTC
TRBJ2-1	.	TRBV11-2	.	CASSRQGNEQFF	TGTGCCAGCAGCCGTCAGGGGAATGAGCAGTTCTTC
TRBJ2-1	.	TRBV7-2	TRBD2	CASSLAAGGTSSYNEQFF	TGTGCCAGCAGCCTTGCGGCGGGAGGTACCAGCTCCTACAATGAGCAGTTCTTC
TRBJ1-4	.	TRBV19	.	CASSIRPYRVLSSTNEKLFF	TGTGCCAGTAGTATAAGGCCCTACAGGGTATTATCGTCGACTAATGAAAAACTGTTTTTT
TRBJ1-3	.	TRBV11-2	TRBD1	CASRIPGQGSGNTIYF	TGTGCCAGCAGAATACCGGGACAGGGCTCTGGAAACACCATATATTTT
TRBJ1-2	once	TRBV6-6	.	CASSQGRGWYGYTF	TGTGCCAGCAGCCAAGGGAGGGGGTGGTATGGCTACACCTTC
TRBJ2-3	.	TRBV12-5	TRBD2	CASGGTSGSQGAQYF	TGTGCTAGTGGAGGGACTAGCGGGTCCCAGGGTGCGCAGTATTTT
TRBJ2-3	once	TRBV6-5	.	CATQNQASTDTQYF	TGTGCCACCCAGAACCAGGCTAGCACAGATACGCAGTATTTT
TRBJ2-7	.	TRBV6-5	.	CASSYSFRRNSYEQYF	TGTGCCAGCAGTTATTCCTTTCGCAGGAACTCCTACGAGCAGTACTTC
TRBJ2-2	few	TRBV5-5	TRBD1	CASSSGTGGWGELFF	TGTGCCAGCAGTTCCGGGACAGGGGGCTGGGGGGAGCTGTTTTTT
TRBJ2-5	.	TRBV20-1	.	CSASGSETQYF	TGCAGTGCTAGCGGGAGTGAGACCCAGTACTTC